This T cell receptor (beta chain) was captured by sequencing in a study of blood T cell repertoires in COVID-19. Study-wide context: Samples taken during acute and convalescent COVID-19 were collected in the United States, Italy and Spain. In each case, the material was cDNA or gDNA derived from T cells, B-cell-depleted T cells, or PBMCs.

CDR1 SGHNT and CDR2 YYREEE come from the germline V gene (reference sequence). Trimming took 3 bases from V and 2 from J, leaving 13 bases between them. CDR3 length equals 15 residues. Authors' processing steps: Quantification of nucleated cells was approximated via reference gene primer amplification. Libraries were prepared by immunoSEQ multiplex PCR; TCRdb keeps only in-frame clonotypes and omits some of them. From that table come the V and J calls and clone size; the DNA was used to work out D and trimming. This table has 65,000 to 95,000 clones, 70% to 85% appearing once. The V call is TRBV5-4, the J call TRBJ2-3, with D possibly matching TRBD2 (6 bases). The receptor's source is a man aged 50 to 60 with active or convalescent COVID-19. Sequenced sample: peripheral blood. The CDR3: CASSSRRGSTDTQYF. Written as DNA, the CDR3 is TGTGCCAGCAGCTCCCGACGGGGGTCCACAGATACGCAGTATTTT.